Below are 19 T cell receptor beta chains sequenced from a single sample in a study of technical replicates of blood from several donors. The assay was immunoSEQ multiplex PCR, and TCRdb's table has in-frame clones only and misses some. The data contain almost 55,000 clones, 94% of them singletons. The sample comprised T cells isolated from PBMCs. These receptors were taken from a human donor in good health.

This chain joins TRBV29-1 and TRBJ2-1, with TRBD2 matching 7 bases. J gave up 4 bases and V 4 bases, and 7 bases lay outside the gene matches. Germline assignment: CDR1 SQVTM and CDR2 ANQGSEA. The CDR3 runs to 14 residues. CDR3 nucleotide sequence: TGCAGCGTTGGGGAGGGCCTTGGATACAATGAGCAGTTCTTC. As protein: CSVGEGLGYNEQFF.

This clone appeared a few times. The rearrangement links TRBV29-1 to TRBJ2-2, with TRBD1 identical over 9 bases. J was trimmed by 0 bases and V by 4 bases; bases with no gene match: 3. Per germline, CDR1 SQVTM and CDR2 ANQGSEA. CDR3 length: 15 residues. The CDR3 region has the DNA TGCAGCGTTGGTGGGACAGGGTCGAACACCGGGGAGCTGTTTTTT. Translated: CSVGGTGSNTGELFF.

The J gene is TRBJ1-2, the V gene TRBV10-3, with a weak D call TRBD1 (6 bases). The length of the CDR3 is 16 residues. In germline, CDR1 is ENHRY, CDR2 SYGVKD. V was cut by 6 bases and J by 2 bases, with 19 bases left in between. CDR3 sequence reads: CAIRGLQGSINYGYTF. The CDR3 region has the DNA TGTGCCATCAGGGGTTTGCAGGGGTCCATAAACTATGGCTACACCTTC.

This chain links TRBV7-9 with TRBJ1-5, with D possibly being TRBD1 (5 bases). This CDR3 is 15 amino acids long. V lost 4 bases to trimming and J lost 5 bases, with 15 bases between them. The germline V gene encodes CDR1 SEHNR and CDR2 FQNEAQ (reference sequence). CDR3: CASSSGHHLDQPQHF. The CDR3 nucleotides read TGTGCCAGCAGCTCCGGACATCACTTAGATCAGCCCCAGCATTTT.

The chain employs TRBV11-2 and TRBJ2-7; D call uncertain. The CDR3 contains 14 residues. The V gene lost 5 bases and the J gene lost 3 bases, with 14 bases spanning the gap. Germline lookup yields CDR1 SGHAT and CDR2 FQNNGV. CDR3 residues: CASSPDIDLYEQYF. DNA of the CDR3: TGTGCCAGCAGCCCCGACATCGATCTCTACGAGCAGTACTTC.

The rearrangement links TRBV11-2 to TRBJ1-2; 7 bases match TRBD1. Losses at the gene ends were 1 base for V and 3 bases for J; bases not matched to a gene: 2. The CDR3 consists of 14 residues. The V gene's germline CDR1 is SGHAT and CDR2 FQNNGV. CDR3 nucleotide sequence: TGTGCCAGCAGCTTAGGCGACAGGGACTATGGCTACACCTTC. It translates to CASSLGDRDYGYTF.

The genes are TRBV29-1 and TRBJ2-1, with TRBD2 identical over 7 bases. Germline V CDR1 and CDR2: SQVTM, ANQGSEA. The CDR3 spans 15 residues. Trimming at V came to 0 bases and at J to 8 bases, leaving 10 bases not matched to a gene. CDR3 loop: CSVEDPDGRIYEQFF. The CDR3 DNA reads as TGCAGCGTTGAAGATCCGGACGGGAGGATATATGAGCAGTTCTTC.

The CDR3: CASSVYGTSGQETQYF. CDR3 bases: TGTGCCAGCTCCGTGTATGGGACTAGCGGGCAGGAGACCCAGTACTTC. V and J are TRBV7-6 and TRBJ2-5, with 12 bases lining up with TRBD2. The CDR3 spans 16 residues. After removal of 8 bases from V and 5 bases from J, the junction contained 12 bases not matched to a gene. Germline-derived CDR1 and CDR2 are SGHVS and FNYEAQ.

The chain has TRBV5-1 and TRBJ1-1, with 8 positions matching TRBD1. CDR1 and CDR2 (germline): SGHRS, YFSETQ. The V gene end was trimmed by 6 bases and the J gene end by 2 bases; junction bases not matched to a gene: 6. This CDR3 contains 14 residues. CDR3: CASTLTGENTEAFF. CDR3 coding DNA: TGCGCCAGCACACTGACAGGGGAAAACACTGAAGCTTTCTTT.

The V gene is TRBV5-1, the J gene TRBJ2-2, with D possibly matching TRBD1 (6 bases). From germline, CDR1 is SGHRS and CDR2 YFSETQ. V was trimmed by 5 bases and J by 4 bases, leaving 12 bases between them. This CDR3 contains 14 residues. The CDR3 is CASSSGASTGELFF. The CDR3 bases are TGCGCCAGCAGTTCAGGGGCGAGCACCGGGGAGCTGTTTTTT.

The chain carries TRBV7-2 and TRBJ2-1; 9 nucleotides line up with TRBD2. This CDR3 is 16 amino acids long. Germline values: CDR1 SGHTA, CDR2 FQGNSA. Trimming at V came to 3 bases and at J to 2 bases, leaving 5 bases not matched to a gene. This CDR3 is CASSFAGGPTYNEQFF. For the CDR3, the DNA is TGTGCCAGCAGCTTTGCGGGGGGGCCTACCTACAATGAGCAGTTCTTC.

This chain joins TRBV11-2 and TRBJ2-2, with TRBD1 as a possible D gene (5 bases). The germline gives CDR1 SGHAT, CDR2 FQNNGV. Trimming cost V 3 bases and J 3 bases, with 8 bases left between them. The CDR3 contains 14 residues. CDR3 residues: CASSFTGYTGELFF. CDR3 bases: TGTGCCAGCAGCTTTACAGGTTACACCGGGGAGCTGTTTTTT.

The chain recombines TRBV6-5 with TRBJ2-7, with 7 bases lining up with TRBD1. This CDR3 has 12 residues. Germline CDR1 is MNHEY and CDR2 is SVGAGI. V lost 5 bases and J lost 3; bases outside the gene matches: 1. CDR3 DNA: TGTGCCAGCAGTAGGGACAGCTACGAGCAGTACTTC. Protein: CASSRDSYEQYF.

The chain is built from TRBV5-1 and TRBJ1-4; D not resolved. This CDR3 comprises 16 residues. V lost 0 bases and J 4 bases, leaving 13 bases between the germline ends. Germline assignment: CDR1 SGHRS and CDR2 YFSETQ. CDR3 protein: CASSLGWGGRNEKLFF. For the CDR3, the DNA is TGCGCCAGCAGCTTGGGTTGGGGAGGCCGTAATGAAAAACTGTTTTTT.

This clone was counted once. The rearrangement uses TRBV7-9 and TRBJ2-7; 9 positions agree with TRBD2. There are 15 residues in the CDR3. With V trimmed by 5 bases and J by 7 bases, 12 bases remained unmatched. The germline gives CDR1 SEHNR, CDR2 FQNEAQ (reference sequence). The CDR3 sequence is CASSKLIAGVLEQYF. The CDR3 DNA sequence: TGTGCCAGCAGCAAACTCATAGCGGGAGTTTTGGAGCAGTACTTC.

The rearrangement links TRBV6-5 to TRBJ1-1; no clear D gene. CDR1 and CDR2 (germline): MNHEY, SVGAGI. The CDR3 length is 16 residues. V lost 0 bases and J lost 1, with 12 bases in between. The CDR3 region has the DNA TGTGCCAGCAGTTACTCGAGTGTCGATTGGAACACTGAAGCTTTCTTT. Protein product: CASSYSSVDWNTEAFF.

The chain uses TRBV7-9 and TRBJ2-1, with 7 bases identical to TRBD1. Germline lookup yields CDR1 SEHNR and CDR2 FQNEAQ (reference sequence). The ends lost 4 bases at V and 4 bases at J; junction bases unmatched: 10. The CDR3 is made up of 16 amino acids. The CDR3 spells CASSSSLGQFYNEQFF. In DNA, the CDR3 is TGTGCCAGCAGCTCGTCTTTGGGACAGTTTTACAATGAGCAGTTCTTC.

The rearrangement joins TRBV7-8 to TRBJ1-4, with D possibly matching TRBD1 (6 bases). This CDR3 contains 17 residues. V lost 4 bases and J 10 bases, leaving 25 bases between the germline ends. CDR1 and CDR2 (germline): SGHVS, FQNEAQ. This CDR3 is CASSSDGTQTSWGKLFF. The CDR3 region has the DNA TGTGCCAGCAGCTCCGACGGGACACAAACTTCCTGGGGAAAACTGTTTTTT.

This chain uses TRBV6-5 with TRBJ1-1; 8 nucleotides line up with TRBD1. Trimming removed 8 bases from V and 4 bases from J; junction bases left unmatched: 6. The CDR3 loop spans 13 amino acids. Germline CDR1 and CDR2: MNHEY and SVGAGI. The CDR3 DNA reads TGTGCCAGCTCCAAACAGGGGGTCACTGAAGCTTTCTTT. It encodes CASSKQGVTEAFF.